These T cell receptor beta chains were read from a single sample in a study of T-cell reconstitution after alpha-beta-depleted transplantation in children. In TCRdb, the PCR reads were re-called with MiXCR into one record per CDR3 protein. The table has about 980,000 distinct CDR3 sequences, 25% to 35% seen once. The sample was PBMCs, mostly from graft donor cells, taken 360 days after TCRalphabeta/CD19-depleted stem cell transplant. The receptors come from a boy under two years old who had a stem cell transplant for SCID, so the T cells may come from the graft donor. CDR3s include the opening cysteine and the closing phenylalanine or tryptophan. Each record gives: J gene, clone size, D gene, V gene, CDR3 protein, CDR3 DNA. A D gene is named only where the DNA matches it firmly. Rows may omit the clone size; those that give it use once, few, many or a size class.

>TRBJ2-2|few|-|TRBV2
CASRASDGNTGELFF
TGTGCCAGCAGGGCTAGCGATGGGAATACCGGGGAGCTGTTTTTT
>TRBJ1-1|few|-|TRBV5-6
CASSFLAGGYTEAFF
TGTGCCAGCAGCTTTCTGGCGGGAGGGTACACTGAAGCTTTCTTT
>TRBJ2-5|few|-|TRBV9
CASSGNRGQYF
TGTGCCAGCAGCGGGAATCGTGGCCAGTACTTC
>TRBJ2-2|-|TRBD2|TRBV4-1
CASSQDRGSGGLMSLGELFF
TGCGCCAGCAGCCAAGATCGTGGTAGCGGGGGGCTCATGTCTCTGGGGGAGCTGTTTTTT
>TRBJ2-7|-|-|TRBV7-9
CASSAPGPWGVDYEQYF
TGTGCCAGCAGCGCTCCGGGACCCTGGGGGGTTGACTACGAGCAGTACTTC
>TRBJ2-7|-|TRBD1|TRBV5-1
CASSLDPGTAFFYEQYF
TGCGCCAGCAGCTTGGACCCCGGGACAGCCTTCTTCTACGAGCAGTACTTC
>TRBJ2-2|-|-|TRBV7-6
CASSLEVQPGIGELFF
TGTGCCAGCAGCCTGGAGGTACAACCAGGGATCGGGGAGCTGTTTTTT
>TRBJ1-2|-|-|TRBV9
CASSVQGTDGYTF
TGTGCCAGCAGCGTACAGGGAACTGATGGCTACACCTTC
>TRBJ2-3|-|-|TRBV3-1
CASSQGQPDTQYF
TGTGCCAGCAGCCAAGGGCAGCCAGATACGCAGTATTTT
>TRBJ1-5|-|-|TRBV20-1
CSARQLSNQPQHF
TGCAGTGCTAGGCAGCTTAGCAATCAGCCCCAGCATTTT
>TRBJ2-7|-|TRBD1|TRBV4-1
CASSPVGQGHEQYF
TGCGCCAGCAGCCCAGTGGGACAGGGCCACGAGCAGTACTTC
>TRBJ1-1|-|-|TRBV29-1
CSVRPQGNTEAFF
TGCAGCGTACGACCACAGGGAAACACTGAAGCTTTCTTT
>TRBJ2-1|few|TRBD2|TRBV5-1
CASSLFRAGEDEQFF
TGCGCCAGCAGCTTGTTCAGAGCGGGGGAGGATGAGCAGTTCTTC
>TRBJ2-3|-|TRBD2|TRBV2
CAFSPWGSGGAGTDTQYF
TGTGCCTTCAGTCCCTGGGGTAGCGGGGGGGCGGGCACAGATACGCAGTATTTT
>TRBJ2-4|-|-|TRBV12-3/TRBV12-4
CASSFPGTIAQAKNIQYF
TGTGCCAGCAGTTTTCCGGGGACAATAGCCCAAGCCAAAAACATTCAGTACTTC
>TRBJ2-2|few|-|TRBV6-1
CATTPYGGSGELFF
TGTGCCACCACCCCGTACGGAGGGTCCGGGGAGCTGTTTTTT
>TRBJ1-3|-|-|TRBV20-1
CSARDRGNTIYF
TGCAGTGCTAGAGACCGAGGAAACACCATATATTTT
>TRBJ2-3|-|TRBD1|TRBV9
CASSSRQGATDTQYF
TGTGCCAGCAGCTCGCGACAGGGGGCGACAGATACGCAGTATTTT
>TRBJ2-3|many|TRBD2|TRBV5-1
CASSFSGGSTDTQYF
TGTGCCAGCAGTTTTAGCGGGGGGAGCACAGATACGCAGTATTTT
>TRBJ1-1|-|TRBD1|TRBV10-3
CAVRDRENTEAFF
TGTGCCGTCCGGGACAGAGAGAACACTGAAGCTTTCTTT
>TRBJ2-4|few|-|TRBV3-1
CASSPGASSPHRFQYF
TGTGCCAGCAGCCCCGGGGCTAGCTCCCCCCACCGATTTCAGTACTTC
>TRBJ2-1|-|TRBD1|TRBV5-1
CASSSPAGGNNEQFF
TGCGCCAGCAGCTCCCCCGCAGGGGGCAACAATGAGCAGTTCTTC
>TRBJ2-1|few|TRBD2|TRBV12-3/TRBV12-4
CASSSRDGGNEQFF
TGTGCCAGCAGTTCCCGGGACGGGGGGAATGAGCAGTTCTTC
>TRBJ2-1|-|-|TRBV28
CASSAPGLGAFF
TGTGCCAGCAGTGCCCCGGGACTTGGGGCGTTCTTC
>TRBJ2-1|-|-|TRBV2
CASSGGHGARNEQFF
TGTGCCAGCAGTGGGGGGCACGGGGCCCGCAATGAGCAGTTCTTC
>TRBJ1-5|-|-|TRBV7-2
CASSFRASDQPQHF
TGTGCCAGCAGCTTCCGGGCCTCCGATCAGCCCCAGCATTTT
>TRBJ1-4|-|-|TRBV6-1
CASSPGFATNEKLFF
TGTGCCAGCAGCCCAGGGTTCGCAACTAATGAAAAACTGTTTTTT
>TRBJ2-2|-|-|TRBV25-1
CASQRRGERPGELFF
TGTGCCAGCCAACGCCGGGGCGAGAGACCCGGGGAGCTGTTTTTT
>TRBJ2-1|-|TRBD1|TRBV4-3
CASSSRGQEDEQFF
TGCGCCAGCAGCAGCAGGGGGCAGGAGGATGAGCAGTTCTTC
>TRBJ2-3|-|-|TRBV3-1
CASSHGLRSRSDTQYF
TGTGCCAGCAGCCATGGTCTTCGAAGCCGTTCGGATACGCAGTATTTT
>TRBJ2-7|-|-|TRBV9
CASSVGGREYEQYF
TGTGCCAGCAGCGTGGGGGGCAGGGAGTACGAGCAGTACTTC
>TRBJ2-7|few|TRBD1|TRBV27
CASSLLGQGNEQYF
TGTGCCAGCAGTTTATTGGGACAGGGGAACGAGCAGTACTTC
>TRBJ2-5|-|-|TRBV5-1
CASSLIGAAQETQYF
TGCGCCAGCAGCTTGATAGGGGCAGCACAAGAGACCCAGTACTTC